The 27 T cell receptor beta chains reported below all come from one sample, sequenced in a study of neurological immune-mediated disorders. Each CDR3 protein is one row after TCRdb ran MiXCR on the 5' RACE reads. Of fewer than 80,000 distinct CDR3 sequences in the sample, under 5.5% were seen once. Material: PBMCs. These receptor sequences come from a woman in her 50s with multiple sclerosis.

This clonotype was recorded many times. This may be a read error, as it is one base from a much larger clone. J is TRBJ2-1 and V is TRBV11-1; D may be TRBD1 (6 bases). Germline V gene data show CDR1 as SGHAT and CDR2 as FQDESV (reference sequence). This CDR3 contains 14 residues. V lost 4 bases, J lost 7 bases, and 14 bases lay in between. CDR3 DNA: TGTGCCAGCAGCTCTCCGGGAACAGGGAATGAGCAGTTCTTC. Translating it yields CASSSPGTGNEQFF.

This clonotype was found many times. This sequence joins TRBV12-3 or TRBV12-4 and TRBJ1-2; D uncertain. This CDR3 has 13 amino acids. V was pared by 7 bases and J by 7 bases, with 16 bases between. The CDR3 reads CASTRAPRSGYTF. The CDR3 DNA is TGTGCCAGCACTAGGGCCCCCAGAAGTGGCTACACCTTC.

This CDR3 reads CAIRLEGSNTEAFF. The CDR3 DNA sequence: TGTGCCATCAGACTCGAGGGGTCGAACACTGAAGCTTTCTTT. The genes are TRBV10-3 and TRBJ1-1, with D tentatively TRBD1 (5 bases). The CDR3 is 14 amino acids. Germline CDR1 ENHRY, CDR2 SYGVKD. V was pared by 6 bases and J by 1 base, with 12 bases between.

The rearrangement uses TRBV7-2 and TRBJ2-7; D remains ambiguous. Germline V gives CDR1 SGHTA, CDR2 FQGNSA. Trimming stripped 1 base from V and 7 bases from J, with 17 bases between. The CDR3 runs 15 residues. The DNA of the CDR3 is TGTGCCAGCAGCTTAGTTGACGGCGGATTCGTGGAGCAGTACTTC. Residues: CASSLVDGGFVEQYF.

This clonotype was detected many times. The genes are TRBV20-1 and TRBJ2-4, with 9 bases lining up with TRBD1. Germline CDR1 reads DFQATT; CDR2 reads SNEGSKA (reference sequence). This CDR3 region has 13 residues. The V segment lost 4 bases and the J segment 8 bases; nucleotides outside the gene matches: 6. CDR3 nucleotides: TGCAGTGCTAAGAGACAGGGGGTAGACATTCAGTACTTC. Amino acid sequence: CSAKRQGVDIQYF.

This clonotype was seen many times. This chain links TRBV29-1 with TRBJ2-2; D remains unclear. V lost 4 bases to trimming and J lost 5 bases, with 8 bases between them. The CDR3 consists of 12 residues. CDR1 is SQVTM, CDR2 ANQGSEA, per germline. The CDR3 is CSVVWGTGELFF. The CDR3 bases are TGCAGCGTTGTGTGGGGTACCGGGGAGCTGTTTTTT.

This clonotype was counted at least ten times. The genes are TRBV7-9 and TRBJ1-6; D remains unclear. Looked up from germline, CDR1 is SEHNR and CDR2 is FQNEAQ (reference sequence). The CDR3 sequence is 13 residues long. With 1 base removed from V and 9 bases from J, the gap between germline ends came to 7 bases. CDR3 sequence (DNA): TGTGCCAGCAGCTTAGAACCCGGTTCACCCCTCCACTTT. It specifies CASSLEPGSPLHF.

This clonotype was recorded many times. For the CDR3, the DNA is TGTGCCAGCAGCCTGGGGTCGGGGAGGGGTCCCTCTGGGGCCAACGTCCTGACTTTC. Translation gives CASSLGSGRGPSGANVLTF. The V call is TRBV5-6, the J call TRBJ2-6; 7 bases map to TRBD2. Germline loops: CDR1 SGHDT, CDR2 YYEEEE. V lost 4 bases and J lost 0; bases outside the gene matches: 13. The CDR3 consists of 19 residues.

This clonotype was recorded at least ten times. The CDR3 region has the DNA TGCAGCGTTGAAGGGGATTTAACCGGGGAGCTGTTTTTT. Protein sequence: CSVEGDLTGELFF. The V gene is TRBV29-1, the J gene TRBJ2-2; D unresolved. This CDR3 is 13 amino acids long. Germline lookup yields CDR1 SQVTM and CDR2 ANQGSEA. The V and J ends lost 1 base and 5 bases respectively, with 8 bases between them.

This clonotype was counted many times. The chain couples TRBV20-1 to TRBJ2-1; 13 bases are a match to TRBD2. The CDR3 totals 15 residues. J lost 4 bases, V lost 5 bases, and 5 bases had no gene match. Germline CDR1 and CDR2: DFQATT and SNEGSKA (reference sequence). The CDR3 sequence is CSAWTSGGAYNEQFF. Written as DNA, the CDR3 is TGCAGTGCTTGGACTAGCGGGGGAGCTTACAATGAGCAGTTCTTC.

In its sample, this clonotype ranks as medium-sized. This chain joins TRBV29-1 and TRBJ2-2, with D unclear. V lost 2 bases and J lost 4, with 5 bases in between. The germline V gene encodes CDR1 SQVTM and CDR2 ANQGSEA. This CDR3 region has 12 residues. CDR3 nucleotide sequence: TGCAGCGTTGAATGGGGCACCGGGGAGCTGTTTTTT. Translating it yields CSVEWGTGELFF.

This clonotype was counted ten times or more. This rearrangement joins TRBV6-2 or TRBV6-3 to TRBJ2-3; either TRBD1 or TRBD2 may fit D (5 bases each). From germline, CDR1 is MNHEY and CDR2 SVGEGT. Trimming shortened V by 6 bases and J by 1 base, and 11 bases separated the two germline ends. The CDR3 is made up of 14 amino acids. For the CDR3, the DNA is TGTGCCAGCAGCAAGGGACCTCGCACAGATACGCAGTATTTT. This codes for CASSKGPRTDTQYF.

The sample holds a few counts of this clonotype. A much larger clone differs by one base, so this may be a read error. The chain joins TRBV20-1 to TRBJ1-5; 8 nucleotides align to TRBD1. This CDR3 contains 15 residues. From germline, CDR1 is DFQATT and CDR2 SNEGSKA (reference sequence). The CDR3 nucleotides read TGCAGTGCTAGAGTCCCCGGGGGACAGGATCAGCCCCAGAATTTT. Its translation is CSARVPGGQDQPQNF.

This clonotype has just a few counts. The chain couples TRBV7-2 to TRBJ1-1; D unresolved. Trimming cost V 5 bases and J 4 bases, with 11 bases left between them. CDR3 length: 13 residues. Germline V gives CDR1 SGHTA, CDR2 FQGNSA. The CDR3 sequence is CASSRLEGTEAFF. CDR3 bases: TGTGCCAGCAGCCGGCTCGAGGGCACTGAAGCTTTCTTT.

This clonotype was counted many times. The CDR3 here is CASSLSDNTEAFF. The CDR3 coding sequence is TGTGCCAGCAGCTTGTCAGACAACACTGAAGCTTTCTTT. The chain has TRBV5-4 and TRBJ1-1; no firm D call. The germline V gene has CDR1 SGHNT and CDR2 YYREEE (reference sequence). Trimming shortened V by 1 base and J by 2 bases, and 6 bases separated the two germline ends. CDR3 length: 13 amino acids.

This clonotype was seen at least ten times. The chain carries TRBV9 and TRBJ1-4; no clear D. Germline V gene data show CDR1 as SGDLS and CDR2 as YYNGEE. CDR3 length: 13 amino acids. The ends were cut back, 2 bases at V and 4 bases at J, with 6 bases in the middle. The CDR3: CASSVGVNEKLFF. The CDR3 nucleotides read TGTGCCAGCAGCGTTGGAGTTAATGAAAAACTGTTTTTT.

This clonotype has at least ten counts. The chain employs TRBV4-1 and TRBJ1-5, with D perhaps TRBD1 (6 bases). The CDR3 has 18 residues. Germline V lookup: CDR1 MGHRA, CDR2 YSYEKL. V lost 1 base and J 4 bases, leaving 20 bases between the germline ends. The CDR3 sequence is CASSQVQGYRVGNQPQHF. In DNA form, the CDR3 reads TGCGCCAGCAGCCAAGTGCAGGGGTATAGGGTGGGTAATCAGCCCCAGCATTTT.

This clonotype was seen a handful of times. The gene calls are TRBV11-2 and TRBJ2-1; D ambiguous. The CDR3 is 14 amino acids. Germline V gives CDR1 SGHAT, CDR2 FQNNGV. Trimming pared 5 bases from V and 6 bases from J, leaving 14 bases between. CDR3 in DNA: TGTGCCAGCAGCGCAGGACGACGTGGCAATGAGCAGTTCTTC. Translated: CASSAGRRGNEQFF.

This clonotype was detected many times. The CDR3 loop reads CASSQEKLSYNEQFF. The CDR3 DNA reads TGCGCCAGCAGCCAAGAAAAACTTTCCTACAATGAGCAGTTCTTC. The chain carries TRBV4-1 and TRBJ2-1; D unresolved. V lost 0 bases and J 1 base, leaving 7 bases between the germline ends. The CDR3 length is 15 residues. Germline lookup yields CDR1 MGHRA and CDR2 YSYEKL.

This clonotype was counted many times. The rearrangement joins TRBV4-3 to TRBJ1-6; D remains unclear. Trimming took off 3 bases at V and 8 bases at J, with 14 bases between the two ends. CDR1 is LGHNA, CDR2 YSLEER, per germline. This CDR3 spans 15 amino acids. DNA for the CDR3: TGCGCCAGCAGCCAGGAAGGGAGTAGGGATTCACCCCTCCACTTT. Translating it yields CASSQEGSRDSPLHF.

This clonotype was seen at least ten times. V usage is TRBV12-3 or TRBV12-4 and J usage is TRBJ2-7, with a possible D match to TRBD2 (7 bases). This CDR3 spans 16 amino acids. V lost 5 bases and J 1 base, leaving 18 bases between the germline ends. The CDR3 spells CASSVIGGGQSYEQYF. CDR3 nucleotide sequence: TGTGCCAGCAGTGTGATAGGGGGAGGGCAATCCTACGAGCAGTACTTC.

This clonotype was recorded at least ten times. The V call is TRBV6-2 or TRBV6-3, the J call TRBJ2-3, with D possibly TRBD2 on 6 matching bases. CDR1 is MNHEY and CDR2 is SVGEGT in the germline V gene. CDR3 length: 14 residues. Deletions cut 0 bases from V and 4 bases from J, with 8 bases between. The CDR3 bases are TGTGCCAGCAGTTACTCATGGGAGGCAGATACGCAGTATTTT. Protein: CASSYSWEADTQYF.

This clonotype was counted ten times or more. V gene TRBV7-2 combines with J gene TRBJ2-7; D gene ambiguous. V was pared by 1 base and J by 3 bases, with 7 bases between. This CDR3 is built from 13 residues. Per the germline V gene, CDR1 is SGHTA and CDR2 is FQGNSA. The CDR3 spells CASSLELGYEQYF. CDR3 nucleotides: TGTGCCAGCAGCTTAGAGTTGGGCTACGAGCAGTACTTC.

Many counts were recorded for this clonotype. V usage is TRBV5-1 and J usage is TRBJ1-4; 7 positions agree with TRBD1. The germline V gene encodes CDR1 SGHRS and CDR2 YFSETQ. With V trimmed by 3 bases and J by 8 bases, 1 base remained unmatched. The CDR3 has 12 amino acids. The CDR3 DNA is TGCGCCAGCAGCTCGGACAGGGAAAAACTGTTTTTT. This codes for CASSSDREKLFF.

Ten or more counts support this clonotype. The CDR3 DNA reads TGTGCCATCAGTGATCGGGGCAATGAGCAGTTCTTC. It codes for CAISDRGNEQFF. The V gene is TRBV10-3, the J gene TRBJ2-1; tentative D call: TRBD2 (5 bases). The V and J ends lost 3 bases and 6 bases respectively, with 6 bases between them. Germline values: CDR1 ENHRY, CDR2 SYGVKD. The CDR3 contains 12 residues.

This clonotype showed up just a few times. No conserved phenylalanine or tryptophan ends this CDR3, so it is likely a read error. V usage is TRBV15 and J usage is TRBJ2-5; D not certain. The CDR3 spans 12 residues. V lost 5 bases and J 5 bases, leaving 9 bases between the germline ends. Looked up from germline, CDR1 is LNHNV and CDR2 is YYDKDF (reference sequence). This CDR3 reads CATSGLRETQYV. CDR3 DNA: TGTGCCACCAGCGGATTAAGGGAGACCCAGTACGTC.

This clonotype occurred many times. An end of the junction differs from the germline gene, which may be a read error. The CDR3 DNA is TGTGCCAGCAGGTTAGGGGATACGCAGTATTTT. Its protein product is CASRLGDTQYF. This chain uses TRBV12-3 or TRBV12-4 with TRBJ2-3; D gene unclear. This CDR3 has 11 residues.